The 22 T cell receptor beta chains given below trace back to one sample, sequenced in a study of T cells in localized non-small cell lung cancer. Assay: immunoSEQ multiplex PCR; the TCRdb copy retains only in-frame clones and omits some. Among roughly 14,000 clones listed, approximately 83% were seen once. The sample consisted of peripheral blood, taken before any cancer treatment. These receptors were obtained from a female donor older than 55 with stage I squamous cell lung carcinoma.

The chain links TRBV5-8 to TRBJ2-3; TRBD1 might be the D (6 bases). This CDR3 has 13 residues. CDR1 is SGHTS and CDR2 is YDEGEE in the germline V gene. The ends were cut back, 6 bases at V and 1 base at J, with 9 bases in the middle. The CDR3 sequence is CASKEGGTDTQYF. The CDR3 DNA reads TGTGCCAGCAAAGAGGGGGGCACAGATACGCAGTATTTT. Drawing the rest from reference TRBV5-8 and TRBJ2-3, the complete variable domain is EAGVTQSPTHLIKTRGQQATLRCSPISGHTSVYWYQQALGLGLQFLLWYDEGEERNRGNFPPRFSGRQFPNYSSELNVNALELEDSALYLCASKEGGTDTQYFGPGTRLTVL.

There are a few counts of this clone. J is TRBJ1-5 and V is TRBV18, with D uncertain. Germline CDR1 KGHSH, CDR2 LQKENI. V was pared by 3 bases and J by 5 bases, with 8 bases between. CDR3 length: 13 amino acids. The CDR3 sequence is CASSPLIDQPQHF. CDR3 sequence (DNA): TGTGCCAGCTCACCGTTGATTGATCAGCCCCAGCATTTT.

The chain employs TRBV4-3 and TRBJ2-7; 8 nucleotides line up with TRBD1. Trimming at V came to 0 bases and at J to 3 bases, leaving 4 bases not matched to a gene. Germline loops: CDR1 LGHNA, CDR2 YSLEER. CDR3 size: 15 residues. The CDR3 sequence is CASSQDQGAGYEQYF. CDR3 nucleotides: TGCGCCAGCAGCCAAGATCAGGGGGCGGGCTACGAGCAGTACTTC.

The sample holds one count of this clone. The J gene is TRBJ2-3, the V gene TRBV2; 10 positions agree with TRBD1. The V and J ends lost 6 bases and 4 bases, in that order; junction bases with no gene match: 4. The CDR3 runs to 14 residues. Germline V gene sequence: CDR1 SNHLY, CDR2 FYNNEI. CDR3: CASSVGQGADTQYF. In DNA form, the CDR3 reads TGTGCCAGCAGCGTCGGACAGGGGGCAGATACGCAGTATTTT.

The rearrangement uses TRBV4-2 and TRBJ2-5, with TRBD1 matching over 7 bases. CDR1 is LGHNA, CDR2 YNFKEQ, per germline. V lost 2 bases, J lost 2 bases, and 5 bases stayed unmatched. The CDR3 is 15 residues long. The CDR3 loop reads CASSQWGQNQETQYF. The CDR3 coding sequence is TGTGCCAGCAGCCAATGGGGACAGAATCAAGAGACCCAGTACTTC.

This chain uses TRBV18 with TRBJ1-5; no clear D. CDR3 length: 17 amino acids. Germline lookup yields CDR1 KGHSH and CDR2 LQKENI. V dropped 4 bases and J dropped 0 bases, with 16 bases sitting between them. This CDR3 is CASSQFPGPNSNQPQHF. The CDR3 region has the DNA TGTGCCAGCTCACAGTTTCCAGGACCGAATAGCAATCAGCCCCAGCATTTT.

The chain joins TRBV5-1 to TRBJ2-7; TRBD1 might be the D (6 bases). The CDR3 has 13 residues. Per germline, CDR1 SGHRS and CDR2 YFSETQ. V was pared by 0 bases and J by 6 bases, with 10 bases between. The CDR3 loop reads CASSLVPRGEQYF. The CDR3 nucleotides read TGCGCCAGCAGCTTGGTTCCCAGGGGCGAGCAGTACTTC.

The chain combines TRBV7-2 with TRBJ2-5, with 11 bases that match TRBD2. CDR3 length equals 15 residues. With 5 bases clipped from V and 4 bases from J, the junction kept 6 bases outside the gene matches. Per the germline V gene, CDR1 is SGHTA and CDR2 is FQGNSA. CDR3 region: CASSRGLAGLETQYF. In DNA, the CDR3 is TGTGCCAGCAGCCGAGGACTAGCGGGTCTAGAGACCCAGTACTTC. The full variable domain, with the rest looked up from reference TRBV7-2 and TRBJ2-5, is GAGVSQSPSNKVTEKGKDVELRCDPISGHTALYWYRQSLGQGLEFLIYFQGNSAPDKSGLPSDRFSAERTGGSVSTLTIQRTQQEDSAVYLCASSRGLAGLETQYFGPGTRLLVL.

In nucleotides, the CDR3 is TGTGCCTGGAGTGTTCAGGGGGCCTACTATGGCTACACCTTC. Its translation is CAWSVQGAYYGYTF. V usage is TRBV30 and J usage is TRBJ1-2; the match to TRBD1 covers 8 bases. In germline, CDR1 is GTSNPN, CDR2 SVGIG (reference sequence). The J segment lost 3 bases and the V segment lost 0 bases, leaving 3 bases of the junction unmatched. The CDR3 has 14 residues.

The chain has TRBV19 and TRBJ1-2; D is unclear. CDR1 and CDR2 from the germline V gene are LNHDA and SQIVND (reference sequence). The CDR3 has 12 residues. Trimming pared 3 bases from V and 5 bases from J, leaving 7 bases between. The CDR3, as DNA: TGTGCCAGTAGTATCTCAGATTATGGCTACACCTTC. It specifies CASSISDYGYTF.

The chain couples TRBV18 to TRBJ2-1; 8 nucleotides agree with TRBD2. This CDR3 is built from 19 residues. The germline gives CDR1 KGHSH, CDR2 LQKENI. V lost 1 base and J lost 5; bases outside the gene matches: 16. The CDR3 is CASSPLHQAGGRRDNEQFF. CDR3 coding DNA: TGTGCCAGCTCACCACTTCACCAGGCGGGGGGCCGACGAGACAATGAGCAGTTCTTC.

The chain is built from TRBV18 and TRBJ2-5; D call uncertain. The CDR3 has 15 residues. V was shortened by 2 bases and J by 1 base, with 11 bases between the two germline ends. Germline V gene sequence: CDR1 KGHSH, CDR2 LQKENI. The CDR3 sequence is CASSPVPGSQETQYF. The DNA of the CDR3 is TGTGCCAGCTCACCAGTCCCCGGCTCCCAAGAGACCCAGTACTTC.

This clone occurred a few times. The CDR3: CASKEAMRGNTEAFF. The CDR3 nucleotides read TGTGCCAGCAAGGAAGCCATGAGGGGGAACACTGAAGCTTTCTTT. This chain connects TRBV7-8 to TRBJ1-1, with D possibly being TRBD1 (5 bases). The V gene lost 7 bases and the J gene lost 1 base, with 16 bases spanning the gap. This CDR3 comprises 15 residues. Per germline, CDR1 SGHVS and CDR2 FQNEAQ.

V usage is TRBV7-3 and J usage is TRBJ2-1, with D perhaps being TRBD1 or TRBD2 (5 bases each). The V gene's germline CDR1 is SGHTA and CDR2 FQGTGA. CDR3 length equals 12 residues. Trimming took 2 bases from V and 9 from J, leaving 8 bases between them. CDR3 loop: CASSLEGTEQFF. The CDR3 coding sequence is TGTGCCAGCAGCTTAGAGGGGACTGAGCAGTTCTTC.

V gene TRBV6-6 combines with J gene TRBJ2-3; unclear D gene. V lost 2 bases and J 4 bases, leaving 10 bases between the germline ends. Germline assignment: CDR1 MNHNY and CDR2 SVGAGI (reference sequence). The CDR3 loop spans 14 amino acids. The CDR3 DNA reads TGTGCCAGCAGTTACGTCGGTTCTCCAGATACGCAGTATTTT. This encodes CASSYVGSPDTQYF.

This clone came up a few times. V usage is TRBV19 and J usage is TRBJ1-5; D is possibly TRBD1 (5 bases). This CDR3 is 17 amino acids long. CDR1 and CDR2 (germline): LNHDA, SQIVND (reference sequence). V gave up 0 bases and J gave up 4 bases, with 16 bases separating them. The CDR3 nucleotides are TGTGCCAGTAGTATAGACCCGTGGAGAGGGGCGAATCAGCCCCAGCATTTT. It yields the protein CASSIDPWRGANQPQHF.

Comments on this clone: This specimen includes other DNA sequences encoding the same CDR3. The genes are TRBV19 and TRBJ1-2; TRBD1 agrees at 7 bases. The germline V gene encodes CDR1 LNHDA and CDR2 SQIVND (reference sequence). There are 15 residues in the CDR3. V trimming: 1 base; J trimming: 2 bases; junction bases outside the gene matches: 4. The CDR3 nucleotides read TGTGCCAGTAGTATAGGCTCGACAGGGAACTATGGCTACACCTTC. Its translation is CASSIGSTGNYGYTF.

The gene calls are TRBV18 and TRBJ1-2; D possibly corresponds to TRBD1 (5 bases). Trimming removed 3 bases from V and 4 bases from J, with 12 bases in between. This CDR3 has 14 residues. Per the germline V gene, CDR1 is KGHSH and CDR2 is LQKENI. CDR3 protein: CASSPIRDPYGYTF. In DNA, the CDR3 is TGTGCCAGCTCACCTATAAGGGACCCCTATGGCTACACCTTC.

This sequence joins TRBV7-2 and TRBJ2-5, with TRBD1 matching over 7 bases. CDR1 SGHTA and CDR2 FQGNSA come from the germline V gene. Trimming cost V 0 bases and J 2 bases; bases outside gene matches: 3. The CDR3 covers 15 residues. The CDR3 spells CASSLAGTDQETQYF. DNA for the CDR3: TGTGCCAGCAGCTTAGCGGGGACAGATCAAGAGACCCAGTACTTC.

This chain links TRBV6-6 with TRBJ2-5; 10 positions match TRBD2. V trimming: 5 bases; J trimming: 4 bases; junction bases outside the gene matches: 7. Germline assignment: CDR1 MNHNY and CDR2 SVGAGI (reference sequence). The CDR3 covers 15 residues. In DNA, the CDR3 is TGTGCCAGCAGTCCCGGGACTAGCGAGGGAGAGACCCAGTACTTC. Its protein is CASSPGTSEGETQYF.

The rearrangement links TRBV5-1 to TRBJ1-2, with TRBD1 matching over 11 bases. Losses at the gene ends were 3 bases for V and 7 bases for J; bases not matched to a gene: 11. The CDR3 totals 16 residues. Germline loops: CDR1 SGHRS, CDR2 YFSETQ. The CDR3 sequence is CASSSSPGTGGLGYTF. The CDR3 DNA follows: TGCGCCAGCAGCTCGAGTCCCGGGACAGGGGGTCTTGGCTACACCTTC.

V usage is TRBV5-1 and J usage is TRBJ2-3, with TRBD2 as a possible D gene (6 bases). Germline-derived CDR1 and CDR2 are SGHRS and YFSETQ. The CDR3 sequence is 16 residues long. V lost 4 bases, J lost 2 bases, and 17 bases lay in between. The CDR3 DNA follows: TGCGCCAGCAGCCTGGGACTTTCGGGACTCACAGATACGCAGTATTTT. Its protein is CASSLGLSGLTDTQYF.